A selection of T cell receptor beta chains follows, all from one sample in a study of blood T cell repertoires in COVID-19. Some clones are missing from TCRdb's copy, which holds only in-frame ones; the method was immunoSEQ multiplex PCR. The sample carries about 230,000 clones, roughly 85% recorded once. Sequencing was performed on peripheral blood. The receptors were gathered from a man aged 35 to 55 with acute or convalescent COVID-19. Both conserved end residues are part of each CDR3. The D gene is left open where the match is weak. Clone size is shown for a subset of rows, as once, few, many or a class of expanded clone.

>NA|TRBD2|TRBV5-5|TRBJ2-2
TGTGCCAGCAGCTTGGGGCCGGGAGGGGCGACCGGGGAGCTGTTTTTT
CASSLGPGGATGELFF
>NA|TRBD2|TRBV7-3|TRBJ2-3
TGTGCCAGCAGCTTGAGCGGGGGGGTCATCGATACGCAGTATTTT
CASSLSGGVIDTQYF
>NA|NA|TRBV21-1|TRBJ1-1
TGTGCCAGCAGCCAGATCCGACAGGGATTCACTGAAGCTTTCTTT
CASSQIRQGFTEAFF
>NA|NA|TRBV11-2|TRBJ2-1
TGTGCCAGCAGCCGACTCTCCGACTACTCCTACAATGAGCAGTTCTTC
CASSRLSDYSYNEQFF
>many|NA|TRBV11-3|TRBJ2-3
TGTGCCAGCAGCTCCGGTTCGGCGGGGTTCACAGATACGCAGTATTTT
CASSSGSAGFTDTQYF
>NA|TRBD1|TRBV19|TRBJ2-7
TGTGCCAGTAGTGCCCCCGGGCCGACAGGGCAAGATTACGAGCAGTACTTC
CASSAPGPTGQDYEQYF
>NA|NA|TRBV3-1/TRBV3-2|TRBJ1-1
TGTGCCAGCAGCCAAGATAGGACTTTTTCCACTGAAGCTTTCTTT
CASSQDRTFSTEAFF
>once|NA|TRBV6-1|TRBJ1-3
TGTGCCAGCAGTGAAGGGGCCGGATTCGTACTCTCTGGAAACACCATATATTTT
CASSEGAGFVLSGNTIYF
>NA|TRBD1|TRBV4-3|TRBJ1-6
TGCGCCAGCAGCCTCAACAGGGGACATAATTCACCCCTCCACTTT
CASSLNRGHNSPLHF
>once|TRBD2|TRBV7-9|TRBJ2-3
TGTGCCAGCATAAGGACTAGCTCTATCGTGGATACGCAGTATTTT
CASIRTSSIVDTQYF
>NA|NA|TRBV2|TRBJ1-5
TGTGCCAGCAGTGTGTATGGGGGGTCCCAGCATTTT
CASSVYGGSQHF
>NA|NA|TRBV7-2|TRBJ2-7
TGTGCCAGCAGCTTAGATTTGGCGGGGGAGCAGTACTTC
CASSLDLAGEQYF
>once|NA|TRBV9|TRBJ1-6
TGTGCCAGCAGCGTTTCCGACAGCTTAAGGTCGAACTATAATTCACCCCTCCACTTT
CASSVSDSLRSNYNSPLHF
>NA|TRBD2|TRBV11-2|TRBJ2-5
TGTGCCAGCAGCCGGGGTAGCGGGGGGGCGAGGGAGACCCAGTACTTC
CASSRGSGGARETQYF
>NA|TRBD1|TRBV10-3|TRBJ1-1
TGTGCCATCAGTGAGCCCGGGACAGGGTGGACTGAAGCTTTCTTT
CAISEPGTGWTEAFF
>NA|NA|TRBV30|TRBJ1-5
TGTGCCTGGAGTCCCGGGGGGGGGCGTCATCAGCCCCAGCATTTT
CAWSPGGGRHQPQHF
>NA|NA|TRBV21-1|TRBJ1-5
TGTGCCAGCAGCTCCCTCCGGGTCCACGGCGATCAGCCCCAGCATTTT
CASSSLRVHGDQPQHF
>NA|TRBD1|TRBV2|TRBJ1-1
TGTGCCAGCAGTGAAGTCTCGGGGACAGGGTTTGCTTTCTTT
CASSEVSGTGFAFF
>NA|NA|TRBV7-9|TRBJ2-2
TGTGCCAGCAGCCAAACAGGGCAAAACACCGGGGAGCTGTTTTTT
CASSQTGQNTGELFF
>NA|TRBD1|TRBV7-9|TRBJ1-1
TGTGCCAGCAGCTTACAGGGGGCAGTCACTGAAGCTTTCTTT
CASSLQGAVTEAFF
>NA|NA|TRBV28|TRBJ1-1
TGTGCCAGCAGTTTGTATGGGGGGGAGAACACTGAAGCTTTCTTT
CASSLYGGENTEAFF
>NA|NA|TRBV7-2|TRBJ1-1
TGTGCCAGCAGCTTAGGACAGCTGAACACTGAAGCTTTCTTT
CASSLGQLNTEAFF
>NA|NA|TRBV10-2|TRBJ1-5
TGCGCCAGCAGCTTTAGTCGGGATCAGCCCCAGCATTTT
CASSFSRDQPQHF
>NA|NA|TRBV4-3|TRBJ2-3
TGCGCCAGCAGCCAAGATCGGTCAGATACGCAGTATTTT
CASSQDRSDTQYF